A single sample gave rise to the 10 T cell receptor beta chains below, sequenced in a study of cytomegalovirus exposure and HLA in healthy donors. PCR used 60 Vbeta primers and 13 Jbeta primers. Profiling relied on immunoSEQ multiplex PCR, and the TCRdb table lists in-frame clones only, not all of them. The sample lists some 150,000 clones, around 80% occurring once. Source material: PBMCs. The origin of the receptors is a woman in her thirties in good health and CMV-seronegative.

The chain has TRBV11-2 and TRBJ2-1; 14 nucleotides align to TRBD2. The CDR3 consists of 17 residues. CDR1 is SGHAT and CDR2 is FQNNGV in the germline V gene. Unmatched junction bases numbered 4, after V lost 2 bases and J lost 4 bases. DNA for the CDR3: TGTGCCAGCAGCTTAAGGACTAGCGGGAGGTTTTACAATGAGCAGTTCTTC. Its translation is CASSLRTSGRFYNEQFF.

The chain carries TRBV14 and TRBJ2-3; 9 bases line up with TRBD2. The CDR3 is 15 residues long. Germline CDR1 SGHDN, CDR2 FVKESK. V shed 4 bases, J shed 6 bases, and the junction held 8 bases outside the gene matches. The CDR3 coding sequence is TGTGCCAGCAGCCTACTTAGCGGGAGTAAGGATACGCAGTATTTT. Protein: CASSLLSGSKDTQYF.

The V gene is TRBV4-1, the J gene TRBJ2-3; D not resolved. The length of the CDR3 is 14 residues. Between the trimmed V and J ends, which lost 1 base and 0 bases, there was a span of 5 bases. Germline values: CDR1 MGHRA, CDR2 YSYEKL. CDR3 nucleotide sequence: TGCGCCAGCAGCCAAGCAGGTAGCACAGATACGCAGTATTTT. Encoded protein: CASSQAGSTDTQYF.

The rearrangement links TRBV30 to TRBJ2-1, with D possibly being TRBD1 (5 bases). The germline gives CDR1 GTSNPN, CDR2 SVGIG (reference sequence). Trimming stripped 1 base from V and 9 bases from J, with 19 bases between. The CDR3 contains 15 residues. DNA for the CDR3: TGTGCCTGGAGTGGAGATCTCTCTAGAAGGGGTGAGCAGTTCTTC. It yields the protein CAWSGDLSRRGEQFF. The whole variable domain, remainder taken from reference TRBV30 and TRBJ2-1, is SQTIHQWPATLVQPVGSPLSLECTVEGTSNPNLYWYRQAAGRGLQLLFYSVGIGQISSEVPQNLSASRPQDRQFILSSKKLLLSDSGFYLCAWSGDLSRRGEQFFGPGTRLTVL.

This sequence joins TRBV11-2 and TRBJ1-1; 9 nucleotides match TRBD1. The CDR3 loop spans 12 amino acids. In germline, CDR1 is SGHAT, CDR2 FQNNGV. Trimming at V came to 4 bases and at J to 10 bases, leaving 4 bases not matched to a gene. The CDR3 loop is CASSSPGQGAFF. CDR3 coding DNA: TGTGCCAGCAGCTCCCCGGGACAGGGAGCTTTCTTT.

The gene calls are TRBV6-1 and TRBJ1-2, with 9 bases identical to TRBD1. The CDR3 contains 14 residues. Germline CDR1 and CDR2: MNHNS and SASEGT. Trimming removed 6 bases from V and 5 bases from J; junction bases left unmatched: 7. CDR3 in amino acids: CASSEGQGGYGYTF. CDR3 sequence (DNA): TGTGCCAGCAGCGAGGGACAGGGAGGATATGGCTACACCTTC.

This rearrangement joins TRBV28 to TRBJ2-1, with D tentatively TRBD2 (6 bases). This CDR3 comprises 16 residues. Trimming took off 4 bases at V and 0 bases at J, with 13 bases between the two ends. CDR1 is MDHEN and CDR2 is SYDVKM in the germline V gene. The CDR3 DNA follows: TGTGCCAGCAGTTCCATAGCGGAAAGCTCCTACAATGAGCAGTTCTTC. Its protein is CASSSIAESSYNEQFF.

The V gene is TRBV10-3, the J gene TRBJ2-5, with no clear D. Germline CDR1 ENHRY, CDR2 SYGVKD. There are 13 residues in the CDR3. V lost 4 bases and J 1 base, leaving 7 bases between the germline ends. CDR3 bases: TGTGCCATCAGTGCTAGACCCCAAGAGACCCAGTACTTC. Protein product: CAISARPQETQYF.

This chain uses TRBV5-1 with TRBJ2-5, with 10 nucleotides matching TRBD2. TRBJ2-7 explains the end of the DNA better; the J call may be wrong. The germline V gene encodes CDR1 SGHRS and CDR2 YFSETQ. The CDR3 runs to 14 residues. CDR3 DNA sequence: TGCGCCAGCAGCAGGGCCGGGACTAGCGCCGAGCAGTACTTC. Translation: CASSRAGTSAEQYF.

This chain's CDR3 is CASSLRSPPGGETQYF. CDR3 DNA sequence: TGCGCCAGCAGCTTGAGGTCCCCACCGGGAGGCGAGACCCAGTACTTC. The chain is built from TRBV5-1 and TRBJ2-5; TRBD2 matches at 7 bases. With V trimmed by 1 base and J by 5 bases, 11 bases remained unmatched. CDR3 length: 16 residues. In germline, CDR1 is SGHRS, CDR2 YFSETQ.